The 19 T cell receptor beta chains in this list originate from one sample, sequenced in a study of control samples from healthy donors and cancer patients. Using immunoSEQ multiplex PCR, the repertoire was profiled, and TCRdb retains in-frame clones only, with some absent. The data show 150,000 or so clones, over 80% seen once. Material: blood. The receptors come from a woman between 50 and 59 years old in good health.

This chain connects TRBV5-4 to TRBJ1-2, with 7 bases lining up with TRBD1. The germline gives CDR1 SGHNT, CDR2 YYREEE (reference sequence). This CDR3 comprises 14 residues. V gave up 5 bases and J gave up 5 bases; unmatched junction bases: 9. The CDR3 DNA is TGTGCCAGCAGTTTCGGACAGGAGAGATATGGCTACACCTTC. Protein: CASSFGQERYGYTF.

This rearrangement joins TRBV9 to TRBJ1-2, with unresolved D. The CDR3 covers 13 residues. Trimming removed 0 bases from V and 4 bases from J, with 7 bases in between. Germline lookup yields CDR1 SGDLS and CDR2 YYNGEE. The CDR3 here is CASSVEAGYGYTF. Here the CDR3 DNA reads TGTGCCAGCAGCGTAGAAGCGGGCTATGGCTACACCTTC.

V gene TRBV12-3 or TRBV12-4 combines with J gene TRBJ1-2; tentatively, D is TRBD1 (6 bases). There are 13 residues in the CDR3. Trimming cost V 6 bases and J 4 bases, with 12 bases left between them. The CDR3 sequence: CASRPTGTYGYTF. The CDR3 DNA sequence: TGTGCCAGCAGACCAACAGGGACCTATGGCTACACCTTC.

Concerning this clone itself: One end of the junction does not line up with germline, which may come from a read error. The rearrangement uses TRBV7-7 and TRBJ2-1, with 9 bases identical to TRBD1. The CDR3 is made up of 15 amino acids. Per the germline V gene, CDR1 is SSHAT and CDR2 is FNYEAQ (reference sequence). CDR3 in DNA: TGTGCTAGCAGCCTACAGGGGGCCGAGTACAATGAGCAGTTCTTC. Residues: CASSLQGAEYNEQFF.

This rearrangement joins TRBV19 to TRBJ1-1; D gene unclear. The CDR3 runs to 14 residues. Trimming removed 4 bases at V and 11 bases at J, with 20 bases between. Germline V gives CDR1 LNHDA, CDR2 SQIVND (reference sequence). CDR3 residues: CASSTPPATARAFF. Here the CDR3 DNA reads TGTGCCAGTAGTACCCCCCCTGCGACGGCCCGGGCTTTCTTT.

V is TRBV6-5 and J is TRBJ2-5; D gene unclear. V was cut by 5 bases and J by 4 bases, with 5 bases left in between. CDR1 and CDR2 (germline): MNHEY, SVGAGI. The length of the CDR3 is 11 residues. Here the CDR3 reads CASSHGETQYF. CDR3 in DNA: TGTGCCAGCAGTCACGGAGAGACCCAGTACTTC.

This clone was picked up one time. The DNA for the CDR3 is TGTGCCAGCAGCCAATTCAGGGTGTCTGGAAACACCATATATTTT. This translates into CASSQFRVSGNTIYF. This chain joins TRBV4-2 and TRBJ1-3; maybe TRBD1 (5 bases). V was pared by 2 bases and J by 1 base, with 9 bases between. The CDR3 is 15 residues long. Germline V CDR1 and CDR2: LGHNA, YNFKEQ.

This chain joins TRBV19 and TRBJ2-1, with 12 bases that match TRBD2. The CDR3 contains 16 residues. The germline V gene encodes CDR1 LNHDA and CDR2 SQIVND (reference sequence). V shed 6 bases and J 10 bases; nucleotides not matched to a gene: 13. The CDR3 is CASRSSTSGSIGEQFF. For the CDR3, the DNA is TGTGCCAGTAGATCCTCGACTAGCGGGAGTATTGGGGAGCAGTTCTTC.

This chain uses TRBV10-1 with TRBJ1-4; unclear D gene. Germline V gene lookup returns CDR1 WNHNN and CDR2 SYGVQD (reference sequence). Trimming took off 3 bases at V and 7 bases at J, with 15 bases between the two ends. This CDR3 region has 15 residues. The CDR3 sequence: CASSDGPGQGEKLFF. CDR3 DNA: TGCGCCAGCAGTGACGGCCCAGGCCAAGGTGAAAAACTGTTTTTT.

The V call is TRBV6-1, the J call TRBJ2-7, with TRBD2 as a possible D gene (5 bases). Germline CDR1 is MNHNS and CDR2 is SASEGT. The CDR3 is 13 amino acids. V was trimmed by 0 bases and J by 8 bases, leaving 11 bases between them. CDR3 in amino acids: CASSEAPREKQYF. The CDR3 DNA follows: TGTGCCAGCAGTGAAGCGCCAAGGGAGAAGCAGTACTTC.

This clone was detected only once. Here the CDR3 DNA reads TGTGCCAGCAGTTACTTTGCAAACACCGGGGAGCTGTTTTTT. It specifies CASSYFANTGELFF. The rearrangement uses TRBV6-5 and TRBJ2-2; D gene uncertain. This CDR3 has 14 residues. V was trimmed by 1 base and J by 2 bases, leaving 5 bases between them. CDR1 is MNHEY, CDR2 SVGAGI, per germline.

The rearrangement links TRBV27 to TRBJ2-2; D not certain. The CDR3 covers 13 residues. Germline V gives CDR1 MNHEY, CDR2 SMNVEV (reference sequence). The V gene lost 2 bases and the J gene lost 4 bases, with 5 bases spanning the gap. CDR3 amino acids: CASSLVVTGELFF. The CDR3 DNA reads TGTGCCAGCAGTTTAGTGGTCACCGGGGAGCTGTTTTTT.

This clone was seen once. CDR3 DNA: TGCGCCAGCAGCTTCGGACAGGGACTCTATGGCTACACCTTC. Translated, it gives CASSFGQGLYGYTF. V is TRBV5-1 and J is TRBJ1-2; 8 nucleotides align to TRBD1. Germline CDR1 and CDR2: SGHRS and YFSETQ. V gave up 2 bases and J gave up 4 bases; unmatched junction bases: 4. The CDR3 runs to 14 residues.

The V gene is TRBV15, the J gene TRBJ2-1; 7 bases fit TRBD2. V dropped 1 base and J dropped 6; count of bases not matched to a gene: 24. The germline V gene has CDR1 LNHNV and CDR2 YYDKDF (reference sequence). The length of the CDR3 is 21 residues. The CDR3 DNA reads as TGTGCCACCAGCAGAGTCCCTGTGGGGTTAGACGGGACTACTCGTCGCAATGAGCAGTTCTTC. Amino acid sequence: CATSRVPVGLDGTTRRNEQFF.

The V and J genes are TRBV11-2 and TRBJ2-7; 11 bases are shared with TRBD2. The germline V gene encodes CDR1 SGHAT and CDR2 FQNNGV. Trimming cost V 1 base and J 3 bases; bases outside gene matches: 5. The CDR3 loop spans 16 amino acids. Here the CDR3 DNA reads TGTGCCAGCAGCTTAGGTCCTAGCGGGGGGTACTACGAGCAGTACTTC. Translated, it gives CASSLGPSGGYYEQYF.

V gene TRBV7-9 combines with J gene TRBJ1-5; a possible D gene is TRBD1 (5 bases). This CDR3 contains 16 residues. From germline, CDR1 is SEHNR and CDR2 FQNEAQ (reference sequence). V shed 0 bases and J shed 3 bases, with 12 bases lying between them. In nucleotides, the CDR3 is TGTGCCAGCAGCTTAGCGTATCCAGGGCACAATCAGCCCCAGCATTTT. It translates to CASSLAYPGHNQPQHF.

The V and J genes are TRBV28 and TRBJ2-6; TRBD1 is a possible D gene (6 bases). V lost 6 bases and J 2 bases, leaving 17 bases between the germline ends. Germline V lookup: CDR1 MDHEN, CDR2 SYDVKM. The CDR3 is 17 residues long. In nucleotides, the CDR3 is TGTGCCAGCAGAAACCAACAGGGAACCGCTGGGGCCAACGTCCTGACTTTC. Translated, it gives CASRNQQGTAGANVLTF. Filled out from reference TRBV28 and TRBJ2-6, the complete variable domain reads DVKVTQSSRYLVKRTGEKVFLECVQDMDHENMFWYRQDPGLGLRLIYFSYDVKMKEKGDIPEGYSVSREKKERFSLILESASTNQTSMYLCASRNQQGTAGANVLTFGAGSRLTVL.

The chain uses TRBV29-1 and TRBJ2-7, with 7 bases identical to TRBD1. Germline trimming cut 7 bases from V and 2 bases from J; bases unmatched to any gene: 11. This CDR3 region has 14 residues. Germline assignment: CDR1 SQVTM and CDR2 ANQGSEA. In nucleotides, the CDR3 is TGCAGCGCCACGGCCCCGGGACAGCCCTACGAGCAGTACTTC. Translation: CSATAPGQPYEQYF.

This clone came up once. The CDR3 sequence: CASSVTGGWEETQYF. The DNA of the CDR3 is TGTGCCAGTAGTGTCACAGGGGGCTGGGAAGAGACCCAGTACTTC. V is TRBV19 and J is TRBJ2-5, with 9 positions matching TRBD1. The germline gives CDR1 LNHDA, CDR2 SQIVND (reference sequence). V gave up 5 bases and J gave up 3 bases; unmatched junction bases: 7. This CDR3 has 15 amino acids.